A selection of T cell receptor beta chains follows, all from one sample in a study of OX40 agonist ivuxolimab in advanced cancers. Generated by immunoSEQ multiplex PCR, the TCRdb table keeps only in-frame clones and is missing some. The sample consists of about 59,000 clones, 84% of them appearing once. Specimen: CD4+ or CD8+ T cells sorted from blood, collected in a trial of the OX40 agonist ivuxolimab. The receptors stem from an adult with an advanced solid tumor such as melanoma, head and neck, liver or kidney cancer. The CDR3 runs from the conserved cysteine through the conserved F or W. Each record gives: D gene, V gene, J gene, clone size, CDR3 protein, CDR3 DNA. The D gene is left open where the match is weak. Size is omitted from some rows. Given values are once, few, many or a class for expanded clones.

d_gene: TRBD1; v_gene: TRBV28; j_gene: TRBJ1-5; abundance: -; CDR3aa: CASSLNFMWGQGTPQHF; CDR3nt: TGTGCCAGCAGTTTAAATTTTATGTGGGGACAGGGGACGCCCCAGCATTTT
d_gene: -; v_gene: TRBV4-1; j_gene: TRBJ2-7; abundance: few; CDR3aa: CASSQVLLRGPGGIRREQYF; CDR3nt: TGCGCCAGCAGCCAAGTTCTCTTACGAGGTCCGGGGGGCATTCGGCGGGAGCAGTACTTC
d_gene: -; v_gene: TRBV9; j_gene: TRBJ1-5; abundance: -; CDR3aa: CASSVFPGGGNQPQHF; CDR3nt: TGTGCCAGCAGCGTCTTCCCCGGGGGCGGCAATCAGCCCCAGCATTTT
d_gene: TRBD1; v_gene: TRBV30; j_gene: TRBJ2-7; abundance: -; CDR3aa: CAGKIRDRTLYEQYF; CDR3nt: TGTGCCGGGAAGATAAGGGACAGAACTCTCTACGAGCAGTACTTC
d_gene: TRBD2; v_gene: TRBV7-3; j_gene: TRBJ2-7; abundance: -; CDR3aa: CASSLPSGNYEQYF; CDR3nt: TGTGCCAGCAGCTTACCTAGCGGGAACTACGAGCAGTACTTC
d_gene: -; v_gene: TRBV5-6; j_gene: TRBJ1-5; abundance: few; CDR3aa: CASSLGSQPQHF; CDR3nt: TGTGCCAGCAGCTTGGGTTCACAGCCCCAGCATTTT
d_gene: -; v_gene: TRBV4-3; j_gene: TRBJ2-5; abundance: -; CDR3aa: CASSQNMQETQYF; CDR3nt: TGCGCCAGCAGCCAAAACATGCAAGAGACCCAGTACTTC
d_gene: TRBD2; v_gene: TRBV18; j_gene: TRBJ2-7; abundance: -; CDR3aa: CASSNTGLAGVREQYF; CDR3nt: TGTGCCAGCTCAAACACGGGACTAGCGGGAGTCCGGGAGCAGTACTTC
d_gene: -; v_gene: TRBV7-8; j_gene: TRBJ1-2; abundance: -; CDR3aa: CASSSSRDRSTF; CDR3nt: TGTGCCAGCAGCTCTAGCCGGGACCGCTCGACCTTC
d_gene: TRBD1; v_gene: TRBV2; j_gene: TRBJ1-1; abundance: -; CDR3aa: CASRRGQGNTEAFF; CDR3nt: TGTGCCAGCAGGCGGGGACAGGGGAACACTGAAGCTTTCTTT
d_gene: TRBD1; v_gene: TRBV18; j_gene: TRBJ1-2; abundance: -; CDR3aa: CASSLGTGDYGYTF; CDR3nt: TGTGCCAGCTCACTAGGGACAGGGGACTATGGCTACACCTTC
d_gene: TRBD1; v_gene: TRBV29-1; j_gene: TRBJ2-6; abundance: -; CDR3aa: CSGEGQTRISGANVLTF; CDR3nt: TGCAGCGGCGAGGGACAGACTCGAATCTCTGGGGCCAACGTCCTGACTTTC
d_gene: -; v_gene: TRBV27; j_gene: TRBJ2-2; abundance: -; CDR3aa: CASSLYHLSNTGELFF; CDR3nt: TGTGCCAGCAGTTTATACCATTTATCGAACACCGGGGAGCTGTTTTTT
d_gene: -; v_gene: TRBV10-2; j_gene: TRBJ2-5; abundance: -; CDR3aa: CASTRTDSQETQYF; CDR3nt: TGCGCCAGCACCCGGACGGACTCCCAAGAGACCCAGTACTTC
d_gene: -; v_gene: TRBV6-6; j_gene: TRBJ1-1; abundance: -; CDR3aa: CASSTRAETEAFF; CDR3nt: TGTGCCAGCAGCACCAGGGCGGAGACTGAAGCTTTCTTT